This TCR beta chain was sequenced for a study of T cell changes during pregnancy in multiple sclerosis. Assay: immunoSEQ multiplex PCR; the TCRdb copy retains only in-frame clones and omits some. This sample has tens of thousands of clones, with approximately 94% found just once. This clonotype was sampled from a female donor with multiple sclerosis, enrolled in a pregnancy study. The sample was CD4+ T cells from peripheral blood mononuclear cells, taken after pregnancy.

CDR3 bases: TGTGCCAGCAGTGAACAGGGCAATTTGGATCAGCCCCAGCATTTT. Its protein is CASSEQGNLDQPQHF. J is TRBJ1-5 and V is TRBV2; D perhaps matches TRBD1 (5 bases). V was shortened by 2 bases and J by 5 bases, with 13 bases between the two germline ends. The CDR3 extends over 15 amino acids. CDR1 and CDR2 (germline): SNHLY, FYNNEI.